The subject of this entry is one TCR beta chain. What it binds is unknown. The data stem from a study of T cell therapy after organ transplantation. As for the study in general: Across 2 to 6 intravenous infusions, patients got a median of 1.92 x 10^8 CMV-specific T cells.

Study observations and caveats: Concurrent antirejection and antiviral drugs remain unassessed confounders. Endogenous clonotypes not in therapy products appeared after therapy alongside transferred ones.

Clones were read by immunoSEQ multiplex PCR, and TCRdb kept only the in-frame ones, dropping some. The sample has roughly 48,000 clones, approximately 94% seen once. These transplant recipients had drug-resistant or recurrent cytomegalovirus infection. Material: CD8+ T cells from blood, obtained before autologous CMV-specific T cell therapy. The sequence was obtained from a human patient who had received a solid organ transplant and had CMV disease.

The CDR3 spells CASSQSDREANTGELFF. The DNA of the CDR3 is TGTGCCAGCAGCCAATCGGACAGGGAGGCGAACACCGGGGAGCTGTTTTTT. This chain connects TRBV4-2 to TRBJ2-2; 8 nucleotides line up with TRBD1. This CDR3 has 17 amino acids. The germline V gene encodes CDR1 LGHNA and CDR2 YNFKEQ. Trimming took 2 bases from V and 0 from J; bases not matched to a gene: 5.